This T cell receptor (beta chain) stems from a study of cytomegalovirus exposure and HLA in healthy donors. Overall study: Ancestry clustering placed 81% of approximately 370 genotyped donors in the Caucasian-associated cluster.

As for this clone: Antigen unknown.

J gave up 4 bases and V 5 bases, and 5 bases lay outside the gene matches. In germline, CDR1 is SEHNR, CDR2 FQNEAQ (reference sequence). The length of the CDR3 is 15 residues. Primers: 60 Vbeta forward and 13 Jbeta reverse. Repertoires were generated with immunoSEQ multiplex PCR, while TCRdb's copy carries only in-frame clones and drops some. The sample comprises about 76,000 clones, roughly two thirds of which are singletons, and roughly 5% rests with the top ten. Study-wide results and limits: With later analysis, a missense DCLRE1C variant became linked to TCR beta V- and J-gene trimming.

This rearrangement joins TRBV7-9 to TRBJ2-7; 13 nucleotides match TRBD2. The sequenced sample was PBMCs. The receptor comes from a man aged 60 to 69 in good health and CMV-seropositive. The CDR3 here is CASSGLAGVTYEQYF. The CDR3 nucleotides read TGTGCCAGCAGCGGACTAGCGGGAGTCACATACGAGCAGTACTTC.